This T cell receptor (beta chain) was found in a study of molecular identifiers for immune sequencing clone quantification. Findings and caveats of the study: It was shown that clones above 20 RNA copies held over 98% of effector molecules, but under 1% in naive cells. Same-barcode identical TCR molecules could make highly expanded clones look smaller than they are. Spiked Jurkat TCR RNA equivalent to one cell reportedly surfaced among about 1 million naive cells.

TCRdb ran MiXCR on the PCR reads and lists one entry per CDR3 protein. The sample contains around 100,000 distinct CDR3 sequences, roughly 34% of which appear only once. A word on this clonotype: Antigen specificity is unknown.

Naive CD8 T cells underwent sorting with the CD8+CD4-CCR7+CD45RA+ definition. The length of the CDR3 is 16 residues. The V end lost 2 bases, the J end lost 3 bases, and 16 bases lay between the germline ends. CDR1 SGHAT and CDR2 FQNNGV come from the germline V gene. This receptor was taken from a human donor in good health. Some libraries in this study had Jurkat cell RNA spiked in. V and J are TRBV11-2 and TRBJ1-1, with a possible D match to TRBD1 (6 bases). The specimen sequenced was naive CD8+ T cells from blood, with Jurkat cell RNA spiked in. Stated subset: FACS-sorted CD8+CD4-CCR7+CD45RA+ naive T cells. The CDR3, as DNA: TGTGCCAGCAGCTTAAGACAGGCCCCGTCAGACACTGAAGCTTTCTTT. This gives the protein CASSLRQAPSDTEAFF.